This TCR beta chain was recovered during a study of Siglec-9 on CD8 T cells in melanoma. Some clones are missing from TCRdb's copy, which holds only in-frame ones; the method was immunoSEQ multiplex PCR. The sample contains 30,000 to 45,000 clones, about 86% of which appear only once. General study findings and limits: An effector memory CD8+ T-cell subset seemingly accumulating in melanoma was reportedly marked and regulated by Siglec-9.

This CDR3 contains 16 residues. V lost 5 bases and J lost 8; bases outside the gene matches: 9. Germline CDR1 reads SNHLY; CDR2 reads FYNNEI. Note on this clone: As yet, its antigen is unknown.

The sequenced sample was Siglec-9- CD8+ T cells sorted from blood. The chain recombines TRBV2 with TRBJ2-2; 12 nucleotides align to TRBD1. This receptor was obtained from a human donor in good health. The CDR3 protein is CASSSPGQGAEGELFF. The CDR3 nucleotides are TGTGCCAGCAGTTCACCGGGACAGGGGGCTGAGGGGGAGCTGTTTTTT.